This T cell receptor beta chain derives from a study of T cells after posttransplantation cyclophosphamide. Overall study results and limits: Donor-recipient repertoire similarity was low at 1-2 months, rising over year one. TRB clonality was highly associated with recipient CMV seropositivity and reactivation. TRB overlap between skin or GI tissue T cells and blood was limited.

This clone was detected ten times or more. Its cognate antigen is unknown. Germline V gives CDR1 MNHNS, CDR2 SASEGT. V lost 3 bases and J 7 bases, leaving 13 bases between the germline ends. The CDR3 has 14 residues. Assay: immunoSEQ multiplex PCR; the TCRdb copy retains only in-frame clones and omits some. Sampling found approximately 12,000 clones, none seen once. Treatment was busulfan-fludarabine conditioning, a marrow graft, and cyclophosphamide on days +3 and +4. The clonotype comes from a female patient between 40 and 55 years old who received an allogeneic stem cell transplant from a related donor, was CMV-positive, and had acute GVHD only. Some of the T cells might come from the graft donor. The rearrangement uses TRBV6-1 and TRBJ1-5, with D perhaps TRBD1 (6 bases). The sample was PBMCs, taken after allogeneic stem cell transplant with posttransplant cyclophosphamide. DNA for the CDR3: TGTGCCAGCAGTGACAGGGGAGAGGGGCAGCCCCAGCATTTT. It specifies CASSDRGEGQPQHF.